Listed here is a single T cell receptor beta chain. Its specificity is unknown. This record belongs to a study of cytomegalovirus exposure and HLA in healthy donors. Whole-study findings and limits: Among the most significant clusters, several appeared linked to common viral pathogens in a later analysis.

This PCR relied on a set of 60 Vbeta primers and 13 Jbeta primers. This table comes from immunoSEQ multiplex PCR, and its TCRdb copy is limited to in-frame clones, with some not included. The sample holds around 150,000 clones, approximately 80% seen once. The receptor was isolated from a woman aged 40 to 50 in good health and CMV-seronegative. The material sequenced was PBMCs.

CDR3 amino acids: CASSPSAASYNEQFF. Here the CDR3 DNA reads TGTGCCAGCAGCCCATCGGCAGCGTCCTACAATGAGCAGTTCTTC. This chain connects TRBV14 to TRBJ2-1; D is unclear. V lost 4 bases, J lost 1 base, and 11 bases lay in between. Germline V gene sequence: CDR1 SGHDN, CDR2 FVKESK. This CDR3 has 15 amino acids.